Sequencing of this T cell receptor beta chain was carried out in a study of T cell responses to AZD1222 COVID-19 vaccine (TCRdb year 2021). Study-level background: Because spike-specific TCR depth and breadth did not differ between the two schedules, AZD1222 recipients who got a second dose at roughly 4 weeks were pooled with those who got a second dose at roughly 12 weeks. TCR sequencing covered over 230 trial participants: about 210 given two doses of AZD1222 and about 26 given two doses of MenACWY control vaccine. Trial participants were enrolled by age into 18-55, 56-69 and 70-plus year subgroups, with 148, 28 and 57 TCR-sequenced participants respectively.

What the authors observed across the whole study: Vaccine-associated CD4 TCRs spanned the whole spike protein, with dominant responses in regions 160-218 and 743-854. After two AZD1222 doses, spike-specific TCR breadth and depth were significantly higher than at day 0 and than in MenACWY recipients. Conclusions about previously exposed vaccinees are limited because only five to seven AZD1222 recipients were SARS-CoV-2 seropositive at baseline. In the small 56-69-year group, the increase in depth fell short of significance, most likely because of low power. Most participants were white British and females outnumbered males, and the authors suggested that clonal diversity may have been underestimated. Reportedly, almost half of the unique spike-specific TCRs recognized epitopes lying outside the regions that are mutated in the B.1.351 and B.1.1.7 variants. Because no day 14 peak-response samples were available, the repertoires could be characterized only after the peak T cell response.

The CDR3 regions of human TCRbeta chains were analyzed by immunosequencing. On the study's bioinformatics: Repertoire TCRs were checked for matches against a reference library of SARS-CoV-2-specific TCRs that had been generated using the MIRA antigen-specificity platform. Breadth was defined as the fraction of unique TCRs that were SARS-CoV-2-associated, and depth was defined as the fraction of total T cells that were SARS-CoV-2-associated. Using the MIRA data, each spike-specific TCR was mapped to the spike region that the TCR reacts to and placed in a CD4 or CD8 class. Log10-transformed breadth and depth values were compared by one-way ANOVA with Sidak's multiple comparisons tests. TCRdb limited this immuneACCESS table to in-frame rearrangements with V and J called. A share of clones is missing; checked studies link under half to unresolved V genes, and the rest is unexplained. V, J and clone size are taken as reported in that table, and D and trimming were inferred from the DNA itself. The sample profile shows about 120,000 clones; approximately 87% of them were found once. The biggest ten clones account for roughly 12% of the sample.

The CDR3 covers 15 residues, taking in both the cysteine and the phenylalanine. Only the CDR3 part of the read is kept: 45 bases, read in frame from the first base. Taken from the germline V gene, the CDR1 and CDR2 loops are SGDLS and YYNGEE. The trim is 0 bases for V and 2 bases for J, with a gap of 9 bases between the germline ends. This specimen's time point label, interpreted: baseline before first vaccination. Samples from vaccinated people were obtained from the UK trials COV001 and COV002, which included a single-blind randomized controlled phase 2/3 trial of AZD1222 (ChAdOx1 nCoV-19) in healthy adults. For TCRbeta chain sequencing, PBMC samples were collected from trial participants at day 0 and at day 28 after the second dose. As regards this clone: There is no known antigen for this receptor. Within one base of it there is no much larger clone, and no base qualities were kept.

The sequences come from peripheral blood, collected on day 0 of AZD1222 vaccination. This chain joins TRBV9 to TRBJ2-1; the D gene is perhaps TRBD1, from 5 matching bases. The TCR originated in an adult in good health. DNA sequence: TGTGCCAGCAGCGTAGCGACAGACCCCTACAATGAGCAGTTCTTC. Translated, it reads CASSVATDPYNEQFF.